This T cell receptor (beta chain) was recovered during a study of T cell clonotyping in hematopoietic cell transplantation. This CDR3 has 15 residues. CDR1 and CDR2 from the germline V gene are LNHDA and SQIVND (reference sequence). The V end lost 5 bases, the J end lost 3 bases, and 17 bases lay between the germline ends. This clone was seen once. What it binds is not known. Using immunoSEQ multiplex PCR, the repertoire was profiled, and TCRdb retains in-frame clones only, with some absent. The data show 13,000 to 15,000 clones, around 98% seen once. General study points: Graft donor and pretransplant recipient Inverse Simpson Index values predicted broader posttransplant TCR diversity. Pathologically expanded recipient clonotypes increased progressively from day 30 to day 180 as diversity fell. Few recipient clonotypes overlapped donors; over 95% were de novo at given depth.

Blood collection times were about day -28 and days 30, 100, 180 posttransplant. The V gene is TRBV19, the J gene TRBJ2-7, with D unclear. The source is a female patient aged 45-60 years who had an allogeneic stem cell transplant from an unrelated donor, so T cells may come from the graft donor. Some clones in this sample may be carry-over from other donors' samples. Sequenced material: peripheral blood mononuclear cells, taken 30 days after allogeneic stem cell transplant. The CDR3 spells CASSAPGQGIYEQYF. CDR3 in DNA: TGTGCCAGTAGTGCGCCGGGCCAAGGGATCTACGAGCAGTACTTC.